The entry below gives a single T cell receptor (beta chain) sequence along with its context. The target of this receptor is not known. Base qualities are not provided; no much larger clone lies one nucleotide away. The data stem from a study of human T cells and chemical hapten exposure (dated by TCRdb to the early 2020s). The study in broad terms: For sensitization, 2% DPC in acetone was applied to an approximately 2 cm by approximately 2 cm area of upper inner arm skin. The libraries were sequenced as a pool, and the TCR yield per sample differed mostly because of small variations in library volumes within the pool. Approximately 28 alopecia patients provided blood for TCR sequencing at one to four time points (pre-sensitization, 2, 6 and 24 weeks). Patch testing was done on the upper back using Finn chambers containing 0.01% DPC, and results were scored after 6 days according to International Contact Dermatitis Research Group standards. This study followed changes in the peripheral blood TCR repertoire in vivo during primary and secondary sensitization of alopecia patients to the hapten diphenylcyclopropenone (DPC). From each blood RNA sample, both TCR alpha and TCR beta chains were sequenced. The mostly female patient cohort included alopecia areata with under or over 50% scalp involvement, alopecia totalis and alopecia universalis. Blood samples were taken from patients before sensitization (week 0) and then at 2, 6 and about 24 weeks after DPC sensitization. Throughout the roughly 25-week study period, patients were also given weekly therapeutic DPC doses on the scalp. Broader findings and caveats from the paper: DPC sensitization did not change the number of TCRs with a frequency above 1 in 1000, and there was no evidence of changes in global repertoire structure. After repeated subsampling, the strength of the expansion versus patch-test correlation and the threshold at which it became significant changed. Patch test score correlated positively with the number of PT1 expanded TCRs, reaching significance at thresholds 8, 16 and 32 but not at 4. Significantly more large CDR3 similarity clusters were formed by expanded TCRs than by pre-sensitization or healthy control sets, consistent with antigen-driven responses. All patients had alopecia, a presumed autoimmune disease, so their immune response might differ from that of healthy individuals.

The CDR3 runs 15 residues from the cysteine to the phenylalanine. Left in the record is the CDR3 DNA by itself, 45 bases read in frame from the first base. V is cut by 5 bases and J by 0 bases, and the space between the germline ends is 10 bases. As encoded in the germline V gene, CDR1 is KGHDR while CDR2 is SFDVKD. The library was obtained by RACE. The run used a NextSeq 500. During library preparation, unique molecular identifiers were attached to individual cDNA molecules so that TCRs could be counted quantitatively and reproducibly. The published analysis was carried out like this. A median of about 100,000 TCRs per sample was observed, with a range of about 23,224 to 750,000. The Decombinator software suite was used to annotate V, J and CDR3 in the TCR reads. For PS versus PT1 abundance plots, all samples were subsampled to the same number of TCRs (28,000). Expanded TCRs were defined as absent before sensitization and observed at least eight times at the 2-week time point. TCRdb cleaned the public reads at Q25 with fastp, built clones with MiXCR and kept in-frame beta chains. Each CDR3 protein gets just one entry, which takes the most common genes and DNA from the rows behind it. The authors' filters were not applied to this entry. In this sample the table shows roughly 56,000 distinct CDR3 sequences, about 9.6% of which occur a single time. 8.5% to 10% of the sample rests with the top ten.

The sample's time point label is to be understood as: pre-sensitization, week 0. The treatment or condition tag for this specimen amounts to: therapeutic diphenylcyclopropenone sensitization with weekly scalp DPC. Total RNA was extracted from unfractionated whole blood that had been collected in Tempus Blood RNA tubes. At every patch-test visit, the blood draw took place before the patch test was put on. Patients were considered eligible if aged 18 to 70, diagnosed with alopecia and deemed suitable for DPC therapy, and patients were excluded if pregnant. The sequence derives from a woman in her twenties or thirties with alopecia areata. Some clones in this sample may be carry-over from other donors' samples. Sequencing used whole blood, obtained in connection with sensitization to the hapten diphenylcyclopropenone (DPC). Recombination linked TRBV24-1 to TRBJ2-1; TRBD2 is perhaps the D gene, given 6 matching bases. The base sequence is TGTGCCACCAGTGCCCACGGGAGCTCCTACAATGAGCAGTTCTTC. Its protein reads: CATSAHGSSYNEQFF.